These 28 T cell receptor beta chains were sequenced from one sample in a study of CD8 T cells in cerebrospinal fluid in Alzheimer's disease. Following a re-call of the 10x single-cell sequencing reads, TCRdb has one entry per CDR3 protein and lacks DNA. This repertoire includes about 1,500 distinct CDR3 sequences. The sample taken for sequencing was cerebrospinal fluid. These receptors came from a human donor with mild cognitive impairment.

Its frequency marks this clonotype as medium-sized. This chain links TRBV6-1 with TRBJ1-5. The germline V gene has CDR1 MNHNS and CDR2 SASEGT. The CDR3 is 16 residues long. CDR3 amino acids: CASSVGLWRVNQPQHF.

The chain links TRBV20-1 to TRBJ2-7; the TRBD2 assignment by TCRdb is unverifiable without DNA. Per the germline V gene, CDR1 is DFQATT and CDR2 is SNEGSKA (reference sequence). The CDR3 runs to 15 residues. The CDR3 region is CSARLLAGAVYEQYF.

By frequency, this clonotype registers medium-sized. The rearrangement links TRBV4-3 to TRBJ2-5; lacking DNA, the TRBD2 call made by TCRdb goes unchecked. Germline assignment: CDR1 LGHNA and CDR2 YSLEER. The CDR3 length is 13 residues. The CDR3 protein is CASSQGEGGTQYF.

This clonotype is deemed medium-sized by its frequency. The chain uses TRBV5-1 and TRBJ1-1. The germline gives CDR1 SGHRS, CDR2 YFSETQ. CDR3 length: 12 residues. CDR3 loop: CASRYGNTEAFF.

This clonotype ranks as large in terms of frequency. The gene calls are TRBV28 and TRBJ2-4; absent DNA, TCRdb's TRBD2 call cannot be checked. CDR1 MDHEN and CDR2 SYDVKM come from the germline V gene. This CDR3 has 13 residues. CDR3 region: CASRRQGQNIQYF. Together with reference TRBV28 and TRBJ2-4, the CDR3 gives the full variable domain: DVKVTQSSRYLVKRTGEKVFLECVQDMDHENMFWYRQDPGLGLRLIYFSYDVKMKEKGDIPEGYSVSREKKERFSLILESASTNQTSMYLCASRRQGQNIQYFGAGTRLSVL.

Its frequency marks this clonotype as medium-sized. This rearrangement joins TRBV6-2 or TRBV6-3 to TRBJ2-5; TCRdb designates TRBD1, a call that cannot be tested without DNA. The CDR3 has 15 amino acids. Per germline, CDR1 MNHEY and CDR2 SVGEGT. The CDR3 reads CASSPHQAPQETQYF.

This clonotype counts as medium-sized by frequency. V is TRBV12-3 or TRBV12-4 and J is TRBJ2-1; the D gene TCRdb calls, TRBD2, cannot be checked with no DNA. The CDR3 has 16 residues. The CDR3 loop reads CASSPPGLAGVNEQFF.

Its frequency marks this clonotype as large. This chain links TRBV7-2 with TRBJ1-3. The CDR3 covers 17 residues. CDR1 and CDR2 from the germline V gene are SGHTA and FQGNSA. CDR3 in amino acids: CASSLYAAVGAGNTIYF. The variable domain in full, with the rest retrieved from reference TRBV7-2 and TRBJ1-3, is GAGVSQSPSNKVTEKGKDVELRCDPISGHTALYWYRQSLGQGLEFLIYFQGNSAPDKSGLPSDRFSAERTGGSVSTLTIQRTQQEDSAVYLCASSLYAAVGAGNTIYFGEGSWLTVV.

This clonotype registers large by frequency. V and J are TRBV4-3 and TRBJ1-1; the D gene TCRdb calls, TRBD1, cannot be checked with no DNA. Germline CDR1 is LGHNA and CDR2 is YSLEER. The CDR3 is 15 amino acids. This CDR3 is CASSQERGRVTEAFF.

This clonotype is labeled large (0.1 to 1%) based on frequency. The V gene is TRBV12-3 or TRBV12-4, the J gene TRBJ1-5. There are 13 residues in the CDR3. CDR3 protein: CASSLGGTQPQHF.

According to its frequency, this clonotype is large. The J gene is TRBJ2-1, the V gene TRBV4-1; with no DNA, the TCRdb D assignment of TRBD2 cannot be verified. This CDR3 spans 12 amino acids. Germline V gene lookup returns CDR1 MGHRA and CDR2 YSYEKL. CDR3 protein: CASSQYQAGQFF.

This clonotype is deemed large by its frequency. The rearrangement links TRBV14 to TRBJ2-1; the TRBD1 assignment by TCRdb is unverifiable without DNA. CDR3 length: 17 amino acids. Germline V gives CDR1 SGHDN, CDR2 FVKESK. The CDR3 reads CASSQEGWAGQNNEQFF.

This clonotype is labeled medium-sized (0.01 to 0.1%) based on frequency. This rearrangement joins TRBV28 to TRBJ1-4. CDR1 MDHEN and CDR2 SYDVKM come from the germline V gene. The CDR3 consists of 16 residues. This CDR3 is CASSSYGDSRSEKLFF.

By frequency, this clonotype registers medium-sized (0.01 to 0.1%). The rearrangement joins TRBV4-1 to TRBJ2-2; TCRdb's D gene call, TRBD1, goes unchecked for lack of DNA. The CDR3 contains 17 residues. CDR1 and CDR2 from the germline V gene are MGHRA and YSYEKL. The CDR3 protein is CASSQDRGRSGSGELFF.

This clonotype shows up as large by frequency. The chain combines TRBV12-2 with TRBJ1-3; TCRdb indicates TRBD1, and absent DNA this call remains unverified. TRBV12-2 is a recognized pseudogene. The CDR3 sequence is 15 residues long. The CDR3 loop reads CASRLATGSGNTIYF.

This clonotype counts as medium-sized by frequency. The chain employs TRBV7-2 and TRBJ2-2; TCRdb's D call, TRBD2, is unchecked because there is no DNA. The CDR3 sequence is 15 residues long. CDR1 is SGHTA, CDR2 FQGNSA, per germline. This CDR3 reads CASSLGPSGAGELFF.

Measured by frequency, this clonotype is large. This rearrangement joins TRBV7-2 to TRBJ1-6. The CDR3 covers 14 residues. CDR1 is SGHTA and CDR2 is FQGNSA in the germline V gene. The chain's CDR3 is CASSLGPYNSPLHF. Full variable domain (missing parts from reference TRBV7-2 and TRBJ1-6): GAGVSQSPSNKVTEKGKDVELRCDPISGHTALYWYRQSLGQGLEFLIYFQGNSAPDKSGLPSDRFSAERTGGSVSTLTIQRTQQEDSAVYLCASSLGPYNSPLHFGNGTRLTVT.

This clonotype is labeled medium-sized based on frequency. This rearrangement joins TRBV4-2 to TRBJ2-1; checking the TCRdb D call of TRBD2 is not possible without DNA. Germline V gene data show CDR1 as LGHNA and CDR2 as YNFKEQ. The CDR3 runs 16 residues. The CDR3 here is CASSQGRGTHSNEQFF.

This clonotype is medium-sized by frequency. V usage is TRBV3-1 and J usage is TRBJ2-1; no DNA is available, so the TRBD2 call from TCRdb remains unchecked. Germline lookup yields CDR1 LGHDT and CDR2 YNNKEL (reference sequence). The CDR3 spans 15 residues. The CDR3 sequence: CASSQDTSGHNEQFF.

The chain links TRBV4-1 to TRBJ2-5; the TCRdb D gene call, TRBD1, has no DNA to confirm it. Germline V gene data show CDR1 as MGHRA and CDR2 as YSYEKL. This CDR3 spans 16 amino acids. The CDR3 region is CASSQVGQGLRETQYF.

This clonotype is called medium-sized based on its frequency. This chain connects TRBV20-1 to TRBJ2-7; TCRdb lists TRBD2, though no DNA is available to test this call. Germline-derived CDR1 and CDR2 are DFQATT and SNEGSKA (reference sequence). The CDR3 contains 14 residues. CDR3 protein: CSAKPSGGSYEQYF.

Considering frequency, this clonotype is medium-sized (0.01 to 0.1%). The chain is built from TRBV15 and TRBJ2-1; TCRdb calls TRBD2, which cannot be checked without DNA. The CDR3 is made up of 18 amino acids. Germline-derived CDR1 and CDR2 are LNHNV and YYDKDF (reference sequence). CDR3 region: CATSRSFGSGGYYNEQFF.

Frequency places this clonotype as large. The chain combines TRBV20-1 with TRBJ2-1; the TRBD2 assignment by TCRdb is unverifiable without DNA. The CDR3 has 15 residues. CDR1 and CDR2 from the germline V gene are DFQATT and SNEGSKA (reference sequence). CDR3 sequence reads: CSAEGLAGGPNEQFF.

According to its frequency, this clonotype is large (0.1 to 1%). J is TRBJ1-6 and V is TRBV5-6; the TRBD1 assignment by TCRdb is unverifiable without DNA. Per germline, CDR1 SGHDT and CDR2 YYEEEE. This CDR3 spans 17 amino acids. CDR3 loop: CASSADSTSSYNSPLHF.

By frequency, this clonotype is large (0.1 to 1%). CDR3 protein: CASSLGPPGGFGEKLFF. The chain links TRBV7-2 to TRBJ1-4; TCRdb outputs TRBD1, but without DNA this stays unchecked. Germline V CDR1 and CDR2: SGHTA, FQGNSA. The CDR3 has 17 amino acids. Variable domain in full (rest from reference TRBV7-2 and TRBJ1-4): GAGVSQSPSNKVTEKGKDVELRCDPISGHTALYWYRQSLGQGLEFLIYFQGNSAPDKSGLPSDRFSAERTGGSVSTLTIQRTQQEDSAVYLCASSLGPPGGFGEKLFFGSGTQLSVL.

This clonotype shows up as medium-sized (0.01 to 0.1%) by frequency. The genes are TRBV7-2 and TRBJ2-5. The germline V gene has CDR1 SGHTA and CDR2 FQGNSA. The CDR3 is made up of 14 amino acids. CDR3 sequence: CASSLYRVGETQYF.

In terms of frequency, this clonotype is medium-sized. The chain is built from TRBV3-1 and TRBJ2-3; TCRdb outputs TRBD1, but without DNA this stays unchecked. CDR3 length equals 15 residues. From germline, CDR1 is LGHDT and CDR2 YNNKEL (reference sequence). CDR3 region: CASSQVGQGTDTQYF.

The chain combines TRBV27 with TRBJ2-1; TCRdb proposes TRBD2, but this gene call is untestable without DNA. CDR3 size: 16 residues. CDR1 and CDR2 (germline): MNHEY, SMNVEV (reference sequence). CDR3 residues: CASSARLAGATNEQFF.